This is a list of T cell receptor beta chains from one sample in a study of T cells in localized non-small cell lung cancer. The assay was immunoSEQ multiplex PCR, and TCRdb's table has in-frame clones only and misses some. The data contain roughly 30,000 clones, roughly nine tenths of them singletons. Specimen: peripheral blood, collected before any cancer treatment. The receptor source for this set is a female donor over 55 with stage I lung adenocarcinoma. Each CDR3 is given with its conserved first and last residue. The order of the fields is D gene, V gene, J gene, clone size, CDR3 DNA, CDR3 protein. The D gene is left open where the match is weak. Clone size appears in some rows only: once, few, many, or a class for an expanded clone.

d_call: .; v_call: TRBV18; j_call: TRBJ2-5; clone_size: .; cdr3_nt: TGTGCCAGCTCACCGGGGCAGGGAAAAGAGACCCAGTACTTC; cdr3_aa: CASSPGQGKETQYF
d_call: .; v_call: TRBV7-2; j_call: TRBJ1-2; clone_size: .; cdr3_nt: TGTGCCAGCACACTACCTGGGACCGTAAACTATGGCTACACCTTC; cdr3_aa: CASTLPGTVNYGYTF
d_call: .; v_call: TRBV27; j_call: TRBJ2-1; clone_size: .; cdr3_nt: TGTGCCAGCAGTTTAAGTGATCCTGCCTACAATGAGCAGTTCTTC; cdr3_aa: CASSLSDPAYNEQFF
d_call: TRBD1; v_call: TRBV6-5; j_call: TRBJ1-3; clone_size: .; cdr3_nt: TGTGCCAGCAGTCCGACAGGGGCGAAAAACACCATATATTTT; cdr3_aa: CASSPTGAKNTIYF
d_call: TRBD1; v_call: TRBV7-9; j_call: TRBJ2-7; clone_size: .; cdr3_nt: TGTGCCAGCAGCTTAGGGACAGGGATTGCCTACGAGCAGTACTTC; cdr3_aa: CASSLGTGIAYEQYF
d_call: .; v_call: TRBV27; j_call: TRBJ1-1; clone_size: once; cdr3_nt: TGTGCCAGCAGTTTAGGTATGGGCACTGAAGCTTTCTTT; cdr3_aa: CASSLGMGTEAFF
d_call: .; v_call: TRBV19; j_call: TRBJ2-1; clone_size: .; cdr3_nt: TGTGCCAGTAGTCACCCCCAGGGATACTCCTACAATGAGCAGTTCTTC; cdr3_aa: CASSHPQGYSYNEQFF
d_call: .; v_call: TRBV5-1; j_call: TRBJ2-2; clone_size: .; cdr3_nt: TGCGCCAGCAGCTTGCAACTAAACACCGGGGAGCTGTTTTTT; cdr3_aa: CASSLQLNTGELFF
d_call: TRBD2; v_call: TRBV5-8; j_call: TRBJ2-5; clone_size: .; cdr3_nt: TGTGCCAGCAGCTTTGAATGGCTAGCGGGATCAGAGACCCAGTACTTC; cdr3_aa: CASSFEWLAGSETQYF
d_call: TRBD2; v_call: TRBV6-5; j_call: TRBJ2-1; clone_size: .; cdr3_nt: TGTGCCAGCAGTTATCCCGGGACTAGCTACAATGAGCAGTTCTTC; cdr3_aa: CASSYPGTSYNEQFF
d_call: TRBD2; v_call: TRBV4-1; j_call: TRBJ2-7; clone_size: .; cdr3_nt: TGCGCCAGCAGCCAAGTCCGGGGACTAGAATCCTACGAGCAGTACTTC; cdr3_aa: CASSQVRGLESYEQYF
d_call: TRBD2; v_call: TRBV7-3; j_call: TRBJ2-3; clone_size: .; cdr3_nt: TGTGCCAGCAGCTCGTCTAGCGGGAGACGGGAAGATACGCAGTATTTT; cdr3_aa: CASSSSSGRREDTQYF
d_call: TRBD1; v_call: TRBV29-1; j_call: TRBJ1-2; clone_size: .; cdr3_nt: TGCAGCGGGGGACAGGGGCGATCGGGCTACACCTTC; cdr3_aa: CSGGQGRSGYTF
d_call: .; v_call: TRBV5-1; j_call: TRBJ2-7; clone_size: .; cdr3_nt: TGCGCCAGCAGCGGAGACGGGGCCTCCTACGAGCAGTACTTC; cdr3_aa: CASSGDGASYEQYF
d_call: .; v_call: TRBV19; j_call: TRBJ1-2; clone_size: .; cdr3_nt: TGTGCCAGTAGTCCCGTTGACGCGACTAACTATGGCTACACCTTC; cdr3_aa: CASSPVDATNYGYTF
d_call: .; v_call: TRBV2; j_call: TRBJ1-2; clone_size: few; cdr3_nt: TGTGCCAGCAGTGACGTCTTCGGCGGGAGTACGGGCTACACCTTC; cdr3_aa: CASSDVFGGSTGYTF
d_call: .; v_call: TRBV7-5; j_call: TRBJ2-1; clone_size: .; cdr3_nt: TGTGCCAGCAGCCCCCCCCCGGGACGTTCCGCTTCCTACAATGAGCAGTTCTTC; cdr3_aa: CASSPPPGRSASYNEQFF
d_call: .; v_call: TRBV5-4; j_call: TRBJ2-2; clone_size: .; cdr3_nt: TGTGCCAGCAGCTTGGGGACAGACAAGACCGGGGAGCTGTTTTTT; cdr3_aa: CASSLGTDKTGELFF
d_call: TRBD2; v_call: TRBV5-1; j_call: TRBJ2-7; clone_size: .; cdr3_nt: TGCGCCAGCACAGCTAGCGGGCCCTCCTACGAGCAGTACTTC; cdr3_aa: CASTASGPSYEQYF
d_call: .; v_call: TRBV5-1; j_call: TRBJ1-1; clone_size: .; cdr3_nt: TGCGCCAGCAGCACCGGACAGATTTACACTGAAGCTTTCTTT; cdr3_aa: CASSTGQIYTEAFF
d_call: .; v_call: TRBV10-1; j_call: TRBJ1-1; clone_size: .; cdr3_nt: TGCGCCAGCAGTGTGGCGGGACAAGCTGAAGCTTTCTTT; cdr3_aa: CASSVAGQAEAFF
d_call: .; v_call: TRBV5-1; j_call: TRBJ2-7; clone_size: .; cdr3_nt: TGCGCCAGCAGCACAGGAACAATCGCAGGGGCCGAGCAGTACTTC; cdr3_aa: CASSTGTIAGAEQYF
d_call: .; v_call: TRBV5-4; j_call: TRBJ1-2; clone_size: .; cdr3_nt: TGTGCCAGCAGCCAGGGATCTAACTATGGCTACACCTTC; cdr3_aa: CASSQGSNYGYTF
d_call: .; v_call: TRBV6-5; j_call: TRBJ2-1; clone_size: .; cdr3_nt: TGTGCCAGCAGTTACTCGAATCCGGGGGCGAATGAGCAGTTCTTC; cdr3_aa: CASSYSNPGANEQFF
d_call: .; v_call: TRBV6-6; j_call: TRBJ1-5; clone_size: .; cdr3_nt: TGTGCCAGCGGGGACCTATACAATCAGCCCAAGCATTTT; cdr3_aa: CASGDLYNQPKHF
d_call: .; v_call: TRBV5-1; j_call: TRBJ2-7; clone_size: .; cdr3_nt: TGCGCCAGCAGCTCCGGGACGCGCTCCTACGAGCAGTACTTC; cdr3_aa: CASSSGTRSYEQYF
d_call: .; v_call: TRBV19; j_call: TRBJ1-5; clone_size: .; cdr3_nt: TGTGCCAGTCGTGAACTCTACAAGGGGGGGATAGGGCAGCCCCAGCATTTT; cdr3_aa: CASRELYKGGIGQPQHF
d_call: TRBD2; v_call: TRBV6-4; j_call: TRBJ2-1; clone_size: .; cdr3_nt: TGTGCCAGCAGTGACTCGGGCGGGAGCCCCTCCAATGAGCAGTTCTTC; cdr3_aa: CASSDSGGSPSNEQFF
d_call: .; v_call: TRBV18; j_call: TRBJ1-1; clone_size: .; cdr3_nt: TGTGCCAGCTCACCGAACAGCAACACTGAAGCTTTCTTT; cdr3_aa: CASSPNSNTEAFF
d_call: .; v_call: TRBV18; j_call: TRBJ2-2; clone_size: .; cdr3_nt: TGTGCCAGCTCACCCATGGGAGAATCCGGGGAGCTGTTTTTT; cdr3_aa: CASSPMGESGELFF
d_call: TRBD2; v_call: TRBV19; j_call: TRBJ2-5; clone_size: .; cdr3_nt: TGTGCCAGTAGTATCCCCGGGGGAGGGGAAGAGACCCAGTACTTC; cdr3_aa: CASSIPGGGEETQYF
d_call: .; v_call: TRBV30; j_call: TRBJ2-2; clone_size: .; cdr3_nt: TGTGCCTGGAGTGTCGATCAGGTCGTAGGCACCGGGGAGCTGTTTTTT; cdr3_aa: CAWSVDQVVGTGELFF
d_call: .; v_call: TRBV7-8; j_call: TRBJ2-7; clone_size: .; cdr3_nt: TGTGCCAGCAGCTTATGGGACAATATGAACGAGCAGTACTTC; cdr3_aa: CASSLWDNMNEQYF
d_call: .; v_call: TRBV6-5; j_call: TRBJ1-5; clone_size: .; cdr3_nt: TGTGCCAGCAGCCTAGGCGTTCGGGATCAGCCCCAGCATTTT; cdr3_aa: CASSLGVRDQPQHF
d_call: TRBD2; v_call: TRBV16; j_call: TRBJ2-1; clone_size: .; cdr3_nt: TGTGCCAGCAGCCAAAAGGGGGGTTCCTGGACTAGCGGCAAGTTCTTC; cdr3_aa: CASSQKGGSWTSGKFF
d_call: .; v_call: TRBV19; j_call: TRBJ1-1; clone_size: .; cdr3_nt: TGTGCCAGTAGTATAACGGTTTTATCTGAAGCTTTCTTT; cdr3_aa: CASSITVLSEAFF
d_call: .; v_call: TRBV7-8; j_call: TRBJ1-5; clone_size: .; cdr3_nt: TGTGCCAGCAGTCCGAGGGAACCGCCAGGTCAGCCCCAGCATTTT; cdr3_aa: CASSPREPPGQPQHF